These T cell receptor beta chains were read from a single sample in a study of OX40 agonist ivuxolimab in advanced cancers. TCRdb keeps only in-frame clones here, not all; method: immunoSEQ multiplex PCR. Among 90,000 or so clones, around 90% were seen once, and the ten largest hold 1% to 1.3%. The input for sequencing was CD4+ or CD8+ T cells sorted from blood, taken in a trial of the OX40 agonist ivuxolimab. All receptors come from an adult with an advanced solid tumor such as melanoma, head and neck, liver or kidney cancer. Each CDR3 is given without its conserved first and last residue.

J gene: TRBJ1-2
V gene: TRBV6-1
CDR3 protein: ASRLGTGGGYGYT

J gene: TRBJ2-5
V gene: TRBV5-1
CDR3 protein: ASSSRPQETQY

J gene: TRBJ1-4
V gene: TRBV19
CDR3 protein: ASSIPDEKLF

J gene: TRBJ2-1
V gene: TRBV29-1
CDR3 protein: SVVGPGGPSYNEQF

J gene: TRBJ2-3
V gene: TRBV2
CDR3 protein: ASRYQGATDTQY

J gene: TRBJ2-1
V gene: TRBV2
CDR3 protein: ASTNQRDHNEQF

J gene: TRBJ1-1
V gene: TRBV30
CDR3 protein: AWSGQTTITEAF

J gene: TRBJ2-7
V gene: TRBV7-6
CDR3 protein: ASSLATPGLYEQY

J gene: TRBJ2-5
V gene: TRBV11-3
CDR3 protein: ASGPGGTQY

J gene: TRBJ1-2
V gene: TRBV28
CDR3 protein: ASSPHFRRGEVNGYT

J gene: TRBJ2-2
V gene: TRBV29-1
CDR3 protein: SVESGVPTGELF

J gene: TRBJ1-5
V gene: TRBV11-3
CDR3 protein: ASSQNSNQPQH